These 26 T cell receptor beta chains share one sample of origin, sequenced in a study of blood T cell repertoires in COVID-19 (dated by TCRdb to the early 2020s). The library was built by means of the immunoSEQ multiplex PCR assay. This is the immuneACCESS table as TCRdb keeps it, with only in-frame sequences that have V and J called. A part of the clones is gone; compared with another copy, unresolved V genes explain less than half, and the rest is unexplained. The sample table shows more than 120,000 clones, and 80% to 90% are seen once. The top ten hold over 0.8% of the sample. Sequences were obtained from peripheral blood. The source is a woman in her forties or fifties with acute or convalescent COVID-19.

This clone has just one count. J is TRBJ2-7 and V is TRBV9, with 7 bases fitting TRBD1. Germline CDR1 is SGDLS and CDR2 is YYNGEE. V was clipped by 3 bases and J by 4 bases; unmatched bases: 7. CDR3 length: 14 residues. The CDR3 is CASSGRDSDYEQYF. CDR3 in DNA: TGTGCCAGCAGCGGCCGGGACAGTGATTACGAGCAGTACTTC. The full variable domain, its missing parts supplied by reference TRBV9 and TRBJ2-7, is DSGVTQTPKHLITATGQRVTLRCSPRSGDLSVYWYQQSLDQGLQFLIQYYNGEERAKGNILERFSAQQFPDLHSELNLSSLELGDSALYFCASSGRDSDYEQYFGPGTRLTVT.

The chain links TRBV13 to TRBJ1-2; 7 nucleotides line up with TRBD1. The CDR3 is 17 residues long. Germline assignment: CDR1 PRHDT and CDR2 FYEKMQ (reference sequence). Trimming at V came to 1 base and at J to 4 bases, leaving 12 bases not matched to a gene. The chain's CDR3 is CASSLDMEYRGSYGYTF. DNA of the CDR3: TGTGCCAGCAGCTTAGACATGGAGTACAGGGGAAGCTATGGCTACACCTTC.

The CDR3 here is CASSQVRQGAADTQYF. CDR3 bases: TGCGCCAGCAGCCAAGTACGGCAGGGGGCCGCAGATACGCAGTATTTT. This chain joins TRBV4-1 and TRBJ2-3; TRBD1 matches at 8 bases. The V segment lost 1 base and the J segment 4 bases; nucleotides outside the gene matches: 7. The CDR3 length is 16 residues. Germline V gene sequence: CDR1 MGHRA, CDR2 YSYEKL.

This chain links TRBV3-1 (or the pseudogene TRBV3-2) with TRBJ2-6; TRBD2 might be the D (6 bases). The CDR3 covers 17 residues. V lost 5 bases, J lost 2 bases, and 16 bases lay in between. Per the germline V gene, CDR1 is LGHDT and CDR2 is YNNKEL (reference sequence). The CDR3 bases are TGTGCCAGCAGCGCCGGAGGAGGGCCCCCTGGGGCCAACGTCCTGACTTTC. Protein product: CASSAGGGPPGANVLTF.

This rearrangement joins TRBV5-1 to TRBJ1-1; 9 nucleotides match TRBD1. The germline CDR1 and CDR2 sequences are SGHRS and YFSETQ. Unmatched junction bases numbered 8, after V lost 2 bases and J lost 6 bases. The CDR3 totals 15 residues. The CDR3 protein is CASSFTGTGNPEAFF. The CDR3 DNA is TGCGCCAGCAGCTTTACCGGGACAGGGAATCCTGAAGCTTTCTTT.

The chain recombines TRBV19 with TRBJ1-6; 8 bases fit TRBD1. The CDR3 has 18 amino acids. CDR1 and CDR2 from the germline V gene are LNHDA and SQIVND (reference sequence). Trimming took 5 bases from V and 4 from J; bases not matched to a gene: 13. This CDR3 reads CASSPQHRYRGYNSPLHF. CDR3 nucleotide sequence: TGTGCCAGTAGTCCACAACACCGATACAGGGGGTATAATTCACCCCTCCACTTT.

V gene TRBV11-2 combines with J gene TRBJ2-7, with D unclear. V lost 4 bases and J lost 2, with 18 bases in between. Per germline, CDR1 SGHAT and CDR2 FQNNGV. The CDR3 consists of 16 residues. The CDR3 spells CASSSLGVLRTYEQYF. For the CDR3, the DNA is TGTGCCAGCAGCTCCCTTGGAGTACTTCGAACCTACGAGCAGTACTTC.

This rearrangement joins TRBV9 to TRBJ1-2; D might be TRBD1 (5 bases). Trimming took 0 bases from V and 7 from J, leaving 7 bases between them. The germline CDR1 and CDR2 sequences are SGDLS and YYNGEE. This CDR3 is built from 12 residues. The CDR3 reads CASSVAGPGYTF. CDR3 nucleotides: TGTGCCAGCAGCGTAGCAGGGCCTGGCTACACCTTC.

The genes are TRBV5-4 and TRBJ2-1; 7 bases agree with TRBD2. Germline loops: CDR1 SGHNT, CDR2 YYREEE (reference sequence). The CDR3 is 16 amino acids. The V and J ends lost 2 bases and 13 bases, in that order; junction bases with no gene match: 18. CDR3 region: CASSFVLGEGMIEQFF. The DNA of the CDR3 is TGTGCCAGCAGCTTCGTTTTGGGGGAGGGTATGATAGAACAGTTCTTC. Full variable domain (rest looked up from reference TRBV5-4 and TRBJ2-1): ETGVTQSPTHLIKTRGQQVTLRCSSQSGHNTVSWYQQALGQGPQFIFQYYREEENGRGNFPPRFSGLQFPNYSSELNVNALELDDSALYLCASSFVLGEGMIEQFFGPGTRLTVL.

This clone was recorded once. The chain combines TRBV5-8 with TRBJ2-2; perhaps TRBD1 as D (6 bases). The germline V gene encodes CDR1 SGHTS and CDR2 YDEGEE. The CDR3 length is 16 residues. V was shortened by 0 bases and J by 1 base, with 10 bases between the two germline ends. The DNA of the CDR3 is TGTGCCAGCAGCTTGGACCAGGGGATGAACACCGGGGAGCTGTTTTTT. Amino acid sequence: CASSLDQGMNTGELFF.

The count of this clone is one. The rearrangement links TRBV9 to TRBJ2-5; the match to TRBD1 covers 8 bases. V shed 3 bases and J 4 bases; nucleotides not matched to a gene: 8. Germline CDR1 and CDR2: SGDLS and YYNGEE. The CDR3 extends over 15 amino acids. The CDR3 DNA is TGTGCCAGCAGCGAGGAGGGGGACAGGTTAGAGACCCAGTACTTC. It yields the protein CASSEEGDRLETQYF.

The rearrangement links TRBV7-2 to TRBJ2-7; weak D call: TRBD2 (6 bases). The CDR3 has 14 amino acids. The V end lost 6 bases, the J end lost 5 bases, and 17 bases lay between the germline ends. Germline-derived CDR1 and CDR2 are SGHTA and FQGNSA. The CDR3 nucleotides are TGTGCCAGCAGGCGAGGCAGGGAGGTCAACGAGCAGTACTTC. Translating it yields CASRRGREVNEQYF.

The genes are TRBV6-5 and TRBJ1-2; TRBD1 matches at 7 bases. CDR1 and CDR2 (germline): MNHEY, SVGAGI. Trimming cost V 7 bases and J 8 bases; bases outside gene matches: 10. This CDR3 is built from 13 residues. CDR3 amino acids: CASTGRAGGGYTF. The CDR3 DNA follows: TGTGCCAGCACCGGAAGGGCAGGGGGGGGCTACACCTTC.

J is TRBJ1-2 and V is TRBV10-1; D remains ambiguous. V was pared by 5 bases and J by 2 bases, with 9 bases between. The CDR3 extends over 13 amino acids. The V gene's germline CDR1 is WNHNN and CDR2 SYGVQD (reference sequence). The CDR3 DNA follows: TGCGCCAGCAGTCCCACAACAAACTATGGCTACACCTTC. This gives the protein CASSPTTNYGYTF.

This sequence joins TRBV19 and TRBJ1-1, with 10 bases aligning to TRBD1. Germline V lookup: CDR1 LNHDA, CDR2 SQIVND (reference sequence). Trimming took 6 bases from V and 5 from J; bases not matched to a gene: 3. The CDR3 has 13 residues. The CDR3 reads CASSGTGETEAFF. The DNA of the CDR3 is TGTGCCAGTAGCGGGACAGGGGAAACTGAAGCTTTCTTT.

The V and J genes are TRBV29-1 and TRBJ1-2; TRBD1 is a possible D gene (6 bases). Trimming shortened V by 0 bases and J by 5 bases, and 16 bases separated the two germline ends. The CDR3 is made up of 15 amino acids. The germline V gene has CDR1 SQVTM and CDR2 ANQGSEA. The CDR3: CSVEDLAGVGYGYTF. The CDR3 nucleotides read TGCAGCGTTGAAGATCTGGCAGGGGTGGGATATGGCTACACCTTC.

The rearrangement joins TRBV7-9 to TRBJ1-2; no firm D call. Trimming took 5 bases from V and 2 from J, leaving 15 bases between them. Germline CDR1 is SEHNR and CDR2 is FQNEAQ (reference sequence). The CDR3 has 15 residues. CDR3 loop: CASSPVGDLNYGYTF. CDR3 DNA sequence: TGTGCCAGCAGCCCTGTTGGAGACCTCAACTATGGCTACACCTTC.

The CDR3 bases are TGTGCCAGCAGTAGGGACTCCGGGTATGGCTACACCTTC. This encodes CASSRDSGYGYTF. The rearrangement uses TRBV6-5 and TRBJ1-2; D perhaps matches TRBD1 (5 bases). There are 13 residues in the CDR3. Germline V gives CDR1 MNHEY, CDR2 SVGAGI. V was clipped by 5 bases and J by 5 bases, with 12 bases between them.

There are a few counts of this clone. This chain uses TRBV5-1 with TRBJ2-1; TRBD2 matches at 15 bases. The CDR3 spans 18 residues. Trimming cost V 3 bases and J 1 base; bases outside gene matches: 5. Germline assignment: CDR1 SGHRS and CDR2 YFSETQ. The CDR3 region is CASSSGLAGGRSYNEQFF. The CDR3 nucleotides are TGCGCCAGCAGCTCAGGACTAGCGGGAGGGCGTTCCTACAATGAGCAGTTCTTC. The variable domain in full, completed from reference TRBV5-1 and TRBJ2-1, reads KAGVTQTPRYLIKTRGQQVTLSCSPISGHRSVSWYQQTPGQGLQFLFEYFSETQRNKGNFPGRFSGRQFSNSRSEMNVSTLELGDSALYLCASSSGLAGGRSYNEQFFGPGTRLTVL.

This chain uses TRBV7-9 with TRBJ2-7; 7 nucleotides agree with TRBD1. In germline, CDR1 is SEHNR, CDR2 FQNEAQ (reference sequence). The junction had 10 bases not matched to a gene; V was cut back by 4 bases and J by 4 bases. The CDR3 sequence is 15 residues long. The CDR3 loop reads CASSSLPGQTYEQYF. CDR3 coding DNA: TGTGCCAGCAGCTCCCTCCCGGGACAGACGTACGAGCAGTACTTC.

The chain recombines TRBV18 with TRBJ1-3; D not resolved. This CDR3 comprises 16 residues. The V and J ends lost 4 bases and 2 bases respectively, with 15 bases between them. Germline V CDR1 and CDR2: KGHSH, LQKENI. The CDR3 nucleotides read TGTGCCAGCTCACTATCCTACGAATACGCTGGAAACACCATATATTTT. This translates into CASSLSYEYAGNTIYF.

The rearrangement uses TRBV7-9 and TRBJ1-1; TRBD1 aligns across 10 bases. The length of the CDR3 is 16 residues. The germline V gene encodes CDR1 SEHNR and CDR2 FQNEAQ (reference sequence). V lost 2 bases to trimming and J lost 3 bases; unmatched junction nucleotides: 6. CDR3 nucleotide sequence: TGTGCCAGCAGCTTACCCAGGACAGGGGGGGACACTGAAGCTTTCTTT. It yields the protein CASSLPRTGGDTEAFF.

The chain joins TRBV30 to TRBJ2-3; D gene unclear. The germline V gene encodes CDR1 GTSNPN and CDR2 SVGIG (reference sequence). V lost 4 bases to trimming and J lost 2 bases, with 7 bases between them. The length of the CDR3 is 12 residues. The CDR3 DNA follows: TGTGCCTGGATTCCCATCACAGATACGCAGTATTTT. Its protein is CAWIPITDTQYF.

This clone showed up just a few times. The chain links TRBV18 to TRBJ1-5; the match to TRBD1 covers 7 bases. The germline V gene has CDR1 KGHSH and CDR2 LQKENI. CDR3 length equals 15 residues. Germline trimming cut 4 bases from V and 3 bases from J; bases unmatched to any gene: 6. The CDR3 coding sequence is TGTGCCAGCTCACGACGGACAGGCCTCAATCAGCCCCAGCATTTT. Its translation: CASSRRTGLNQPQHF.

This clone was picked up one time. Here the CDR3 DNA reads TGTGCCAGCAGCGACGGAAGGGGGCGCATAGGGGGCTACACCTTC. Amino acid sequence: CASSDGRGRIGGYTF. This chain joins TRBV9 and TRBJ1-2; 7 nucleotides agree with TRBD1. Germline assignment: CDR1 SGDLS and CDR2 YYNGEE. The CDR3 covers 15 residues. V gave up 3 bases and J gave up 8 bases; unmatched junction bases: 13.

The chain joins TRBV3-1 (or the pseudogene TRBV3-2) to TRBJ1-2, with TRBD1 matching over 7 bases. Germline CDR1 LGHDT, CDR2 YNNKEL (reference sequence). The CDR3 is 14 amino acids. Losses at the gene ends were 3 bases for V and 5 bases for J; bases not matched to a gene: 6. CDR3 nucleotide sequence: TGTGCCAGCAGCCAGACAGGGAATGGGTATGGCTACACCTTC. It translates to CASSQTGNGYGYTF.